The entry below describes one T cell receptor (beta chain). The data were obtained in a study of blood T cell repertoires in COVID-19. Across the study: Sites across the United States, Italy and Spain contributed samples from acute and convalescent COVID-19.

In germline, CDR1 is SGHTA, CDR2 FQGNSA. V dropped 5 bases and J dropped 5; count of bases not matched to a gene: 9. The CDR3 covers 15 residues. Profiled with immunoSEQ multiplex PCR; TCRdb holds only in-frame clones, not every one. The sample consists of fewer than 300,000 clones, under 90% of them appearing once. This rearrangement joins TRBV7-2 to TRBJ2-7, with 10 bases aligning to TRBD1. The sequence was collected from a human donor in a cohort sampled during active COVID-19. Sequenced: peripheral blood. The CDR3 DNA sequence: TGTGCCAGCAGCGACCGCGGGACAGGGGTACACGAGCAGTACTTC. Protein: CASSDRGTGVHEQYF.